The 21 T cell receptor beta chains in this list originate from one sample, sequenced in a study of immune cell composition in non-small cell lung cancer. Clones were sequenced by immunoSEQ multiplex PCR, and TCRdb holds only the in-frame ones, with some missing. Here the sample spans approximately 3,200 clones, approximately 80% being singletons. The specimen was lung tumor tissue. The receptor source for this set is a human donor with non-small cell lung cancer.

The rearrangement links TRBV28 to TRBJ1-5, with D possibly TRBD1 on 6 matching bases. From germline, CDR1 is MDHEN and CDR2 SYDVKM. V gave up 9 bases and J gave up 6 bases, with 18 bases separating them. This CDR3 is built from 14 residues. In DNA, the CDR3 is TGTGCCAGTCGGACAGCAGACAATTTTCAGCCCCAGCATTTT. Protein sequence: CASRTADNFQPQHF.

The chain carries TRBV19 and TRBJ2-3; tentative D call: TRBD1 (6 bases). Germline assignment: CDR1 LNHDA and CDR2 SQIVND (reference sequence). V was clipped by 1 base and J by 8 bases, with 7 bases between them. This CDR3 spans 12 amino acids. The DNA for the CDR3 is TGTGCCAGTAGTATAGGCAGGGGTACGCAGTATTTT. Amino acids: CASSIGRGTQYF.

The chain recombines TRBV28 with TRBJ1-6, with unresolved D. Trimming cost V 5 bases and J 4 bases, with 6 bases left between them. In germline, CDR1 is MDHEN, CDR2 SYDVKM. This CDR3 is 13 amino acids long. DNA for the CDR3: TGTGCCAGCAGTAGCGATTATAATTCACCCCTCCACTTT. Translated, it gives CASSSDYNSPLHF.

J is TRBJ1-1 and V is TRBV6-1; TRBD1 agrees at 7 bases. This CDR3 spans 14 amino acids. Losses at the gene ends were 6 bases for V and 6 bases for J; bases not matched to a gene: 10. The V gene's germline CDR1 is MNHNS and CDR2 SASEGT. The CDR3 loop reads CASRSRGQRPEAFF. The CDR3 bases are TGTGCCAGCAGATCGAGGGGGCAGAGGCCTGAAGCTTTCTTT.

The V and J genes are TRBV5-5 and TRBJ2-3; 13 positions match TRBD2. The CDR3 is 15 residues long. In germline, CDR1 is SGHKS, CDR2 YYEKEE (reference sequence). V was clipped by 3 bases and J by 6 bases; unmatched bases: 4. The CDR3 sequence: CASSSQTSGGDTQYF. In nucleotides, the CDR3 is TGTGCCAGCAGCTCCCAGACTAGCGGGGGGGATACGCAGTATTTT.

The chain links TRBV4-1 to TRBJ1-1; weak D call: TRBD1 (6 bases). Germline V gives CDR1 MGHRA, CDR2 YSYEKL. This CDR3 has 16 residues. Deletions cut 4 bases from V and 0 bases from J, with 15 bases between. The CDR3 bases are TGCGCCAGCAGCCCGACATGGACAGCCATGAACACTGAAGCTTTCTTT. Protein sequence: CASSPTWTAMNTEAFF.

Worth noting for this clone: At one end, the junction sequence differs from germline, possibly due to a read error. V usage is TRBV11-2 and J usage is TRBJ1-2, with D maybe TRBD1 (5 bases). CDR1 is SGHAT, CDR2 FQNNGV, per germline. The CDR3 is made up of 14 amino acids. The CDR3 DNA reads as TGTGCCAGCACCTTAACGGCAGGGCGCTATGGCTACACCTTC. Protein product: CASTLTAGRYGYTF.

The chain employs TRBV18 and TRBJ2-5, with 7 positions matching TRBD1. CDR1 and CDR2 from the germline V gene are KGHSH and LQKENI. The CDR3 sequence is 15 residues long. V dropped 2 bases and J dropped 3; count of bases not matched to a gene: 6. In nucleotides, the CDR3 is TGTGCCAGCTCACCAATCCGGGACAGCGAAGAGACCCAGTACTTC. Its protein product is CASSPIRDSEETQYF. Combining the CDR3 with reference TRBV18 and TRBJ2-5 gives the whole variable domain NAGVMQNPRHLVRRRGQEARLRCSPMKGHSHVYWYRQLPEEGLKFMVYLQKENIIDESGMPKERFSAEFPKEGPSILRIQQVVRGDSAAYFCASSPIRDSEETQYFGPGTRLLVL.

The chain carries TRBV5-8 and TRBJ2-7, with D tentatively TRBD2 (6 bases). The V gene's germline CDR1 is SGHTS and CDR2 YDEGEE. CDR3 size: 14 residues. Trimming cost V 2 bases and J 2 bases, with 11 bases left between them. The CDR3 nucleotides are TGTGCCAGCAGCTTCCAGGCGGGGCCCTACGAGCAGTACTTC. Translated, it gives CASSFQAGPYEQYF.

This clone showed up just once. The germline gene is not matched at one end of the junction; a read error may be the cause. The chain is built from TRBV7-9 and TRBJ1-1; 7 nucleotides line up with TRBD1. The length of the CDR3 is 15 residues. Germline lookup yields CDR1 SEHNR and CDR2 FQNEAQ (reference sequence). The CDR3: CASNLEDRTYTEAFF. CDR3 in DNA: TGTGCCAGCAACTTAGAGGACAGGACCTACACTGAAGCTTTCTTT.

This chain links TRBV9 with TRBJ2-2, with D possibly matching TRBD2 (6 bases). The CDR3 runs to 16 residues. Germline CDR1 is SGDLS and CDR2 is YYNGEE. Trimming left V 4 bases short and J 1 base short, with 14 bases between. The CDR3 loop reads CASSPHGSGNTGELFF. CDR3 coding DNA: TGTGCCAGCAGCCCCCACGGTAGCGGGAACACCGGGGAGCTGTTTTTT.

This chain joins TRBV15 and TRBJ2-2; D is ambiguous. The germline V gene encodes CDR1 LNHNV and CDR2 YYDKDF (reference sequence). This CDR3 has 15 residues. Trimming took 0 bases from V and 3 from J, leaving 8 bases between them. CDR3 DNA: TGTGCCACCAGCAGAGATCCCAGTTACACCGGGGAGCTGTTTTTT. This codes for CATSRDPSYTGELFF. The variable domain in full, completed from reference TRBV15 and TRBJ2-2, reads DAMVIQNPRYQVTQFGKPVTLSCSQTLNHNVMYWYQQKSSQAPKLLFHYYDKDFNNEADTPDNFQSRRPNTSFCFLDIRSPGLGDTAMYLCATSRDPSYTGELFFGEGSRLTVL.

V usage is TRBV5-1 and J usage is TRBJ2-1; 7 nucleotides agree with TRBD2. CDR3 length: 15 amino acids. From germline, CDR1 is SGHRS and CDR2 YFSETQ. Trimming removed 1 base from V and 0 bases from J; junction bases left unmatched: 1. This CDR3 is CASSLWTSSYNEQFF. The CDR3 bases are TGCGCCAGCAGCTTGTGGACTAGCTCCTACAATGAGCAGTTCTTC.

The chain uses TRBV28 and TRBJ2-5, with TRBD2 matching over 10 bases. The CDR3 extends over 19 amino acids. V gave up 3 bases and J gave up 3 bases; unmatched junction bases: 16. CDR1 is MDHEN, CDR2 SYDVKM, per germline. The CDR3 coding sequence is TGTGCCAGCAGTTTGCGCCGGGATAGCGGGGGGCCTTGGAAAGAGACCCAGTACTTC. Protein product: CASSLRRDSGGPWKETQYF. Full variable domain (rest looked up from reference TRBV28 and TRBJ2-5): DVKVTQSSRYLVKRTGEKVFLECVQDMDHENMFWYRQDPGLGLRLIYFSYDVKMKEKGDIPEGYSVSREKKERFSLILESASTNQTSMYLCASSLRRDSGGPWKETQYFGPGTRLLVL.

This chain uses TRBV5-1 with TRBJ2-1; unclear D gene. V lost 4 bases and J lost 7, with 6 bases in between. The CDR3 has 11 residues. CDR1 and CDR2 (germline): SGHRS, YFSETQ. In DNA, the CDR3 is TGCGCCAGCAGCGTGAGGAATGAGCAGTTCTTC. Protein sequence: CASSVRNEQFF.

The chain joins TRBV5-5 to TRBJ1-6; D is unclear. V was shortened by 0 bases and J by 5 bases, with 9 bases between the two germline ends. Germline V CDR1 and CDR2: SGHKS, YYEKEE (reference sequence). CDR3 length: 15 amino acids. For the CDR3, the DNA is TGTGCCAGCAGCTTGGGGGCACTCAATAATTCACCCCTCCACTTT. Protein product: CASSLGALNNSPLHF.

The V call is TRBV4-2, the J call TRBJ1-6, with 8 bases fitting TRBD1. There are 16 residues in the CDR3. CDR1 and CDR2 (germline): LGHNA, YNFKEQ. With V trimmed by 3 bases and J by 7 bases, 8 bases remained unmatched. Here the CDR3 reads CASSHPTGVGNSPLHF. The CDR3 bases are TGTGCCAGCAGCCATCCGACAGGGGTGGGCAATTCACCCCTCCACTTT.

This sequence joins TRBV28 and TRBJ1-5; D not resolved. Germline assignment: CDR1 MDHEN and CDR2 SYDVKM. CDR3 length equals 15 residues. V shed 5 bases and J shed 3 bases, with 14 bases lying between them. CDR3: CASSPDTLNNQPQHF. CDR3 nucleotides: TGTGCCAGCAGTCCTGACACTCTTAACAATCAGCCCCAGCATTTT.

This clone was seen once. The chain links TRBV7-8 to TRBJ2-7; TRBD1 matches at 7 bases. Germline trimming cut 4 bases from V and 2 bases from J; bases unmatched to any gene: 5. The CDR3 is 14 residues long. Germline-derived CDR1 and CDR2 are SGHVS and FQNEAQ. For the CDR3, the DNA is TGTGCCAGCAGCTCAACGGGACAGACCTACGAGCAGTACTTC. Its protein is CASSSTGQTYEQYF.

A remark on this clone: A read error may account for a junction end that differs from germline. CDR3 sequence (DNA): TGTGCCTGGGGAGAGGTGCAGGGACAACACTCCTTC. Translated, it gives CAWGEVQGQHSF. V gene TRBV30 combines with J gene TRBJ1-2; D is perhaps TRBD1 (6 bases). Germline values: CDR1 GTSNPN, CDR2 SVGIG (reference sequence). The CDR3 covers 12 residues.

CDR3 in amino acids: CASSLSGGENNEQFF. The DNA for the CDR3 is TGTGCCAGCAGCCTTAGCGGGGGGGAGAACAATGAGCAGTTCTTC. This chain links TRBV5-6 with TRBJ2-1, with 11 bases that match TRBD2. The germline V gene has CDR1 SGHDT and CDR2 YYEEEE. CDR3 size: 15 residues. With V trimmed by 4 bases and J by 5 bases, 5 bases remained unmatched.